This T cell receptor (beta chain) was profiled in a study of T cell responses to AZD1222 COVID-19 vaccine. This CDR3 has 15 residues. V dropped 4 bases and J dropped 2; count of bases not matched to a gene: 8. From germline, CDR1 is SEHNR and CDR2 FQNEAQ (reference sequence). This table comes from immunoSEQ multiplex PCR, and its TCRdb copy is limited to in-frame clones, with some not included. Seen here are 110,000 to 150,000 clones, over 85% observed once, and the top ten hold less than 1%. The material was peripheral blood, obtained on day 0 of MenACWY control vaccination. The sequence derives from an adult in good health. This sequence joins TRBV7-9 and TRBJ2-7, with 7 bases lining up with TRBD1. CDR3 DNA sequence: TGTGCCAGCAGCTCGTCGGGACAGTACACCTACGAGCAGTACTTC. Protein sequence: CASSSSGQYTYEQYF.